Listed below are T cell receptor beta chains from one sample, sequenced in a study of blood T cell repertoires in COVID-19. Clones were read by immunoSEQ multiplex PCR, and TCRdb kept only the in-frame ones, dropping some. This table has 140,000 or so clones, 87% appearing once. Sequenced material: peripheral blood. These TCRs come from a woman in her forties or fifties with acute or convalescent COVID-19. CDR3s include the opening cysteine and the closing phenylalanine or tryptophan. The D gene is left open where the match is weak. Expanded clones get a size class; other rows say once, few or many, or leave the size out.

j_call: TRBJ1-5; d_call: NA; v_call: TRBV19; clone_size: NA; cdr3_aa: CASSIRSGDNQPQHF; cdr3_nt: TGTGCCAGTAGTATCAGGTCAGGGGACAATCAGCCCCAGCATTTT
j_call: TRBJ1-4; d_call: NA; v_call: TRBV19; clone_size: NA; cdr3_aa: CASSFNYGTNEKLFF; cdr3_nt: TGTGCCAGTAGTTTCAACTATGGAACTAATGAAAAACTGTTTTTT
j_call: TRBJ1-2; d_call: NA; v_call: TRBV6-5; clone_size: NA; cdr3_aa: CASTPGLGIPYGYTF; cdr3_nt: TGTGCCAGCACCCCGGGGTTAGGGATTCCCTATGGCTACACCTTC
j_call: TRBJ2-3; d_call: NA; v_call: TRBV6-2/TRBV6-3; clone_size: NA; cdr3_aa: CASSYSAGLTDTQYF; cdr3_nt: TGTGCCAGCAGTTACTCGGCAGGGCTCACAGATACGCAGTATTTT
j_call: TRBJ1-2; d_call: NA; v_call: TRBV6-5; clone_size: NA; cdr3_aa: CASSRGGGNYGYTF; cdr3_nt: TGTGCCAGCAGCCGCGGGGGGGGTAACTATGGCTACACCTTC
j_call: TRBJ1-3; d_call: NA; v_call: TRBV6-1; clone_size: NA; cdr3_aa: CASSDKVGDSGNTIYF; cdr3_nt: TGTGCCAGCAGTGATAAAGTAGGGGACTCTGGAAACACCATATATTTT
j_call: TRBJ1-3; d_call: NA; v_call: TRBV2; clone_size: NA; cdr3_aa: CASRADNSGNTIYF; cdr3_nt: TGTGCCAGCAGGGCGGACAACTCTGGAAACACCATATATTTT
j_call: TRBJ2-7; d_call: NA; v_call: TRBV6-5; clone_size: NA; cdr3_aa: CASSYSGGAQGKEQYF; cdr3_nt: TGTGCCAGCAGTTACTCGGGCGGGGCGCAGGGAAAAGAGCAGTACTTC
j_call: TRBJ1-1; d_call: NA; v_call: TRBV30; clone_size: NA; cdr3_aa: CAWRGRTVNTEAFF; cdr3_nt: TGTGCCTGGAGAGGGAGGACCGTGAACACTGAAGCTTTCTTT
j_call: TRBJ1-5; d_call: NA; v_call: TRBV29-1; clone_size: once; cdr3_aa: CSVGRGSNQPQHF; cdr3_nt: TGCAGCGTTGGGCGCGGTAGCAATCAGCCCCAGCATTTT
j_call: TRBJ2-1; d_call: NA; v_call: TRBV30; clone_size: once; cdr3_aa: CASDSPFIHNEQFF; cdr3_nt: TGTGCCTCTGACAGCCCATTTATTCACAATGAGCAGTTCTTC
j_call: TRBJ2-2; d_call: TRBD2; v_call: TRBV2; clone_size: NA; cdr3_aa: CASNAGGYTGELFF; cdr3_nt: TGTGCCAGCAACGCGGGGGGGTATACCGGGGAGCTGTTTTTT
j_call: TRBJ2-7; d_call: NA; v_call: TRBV10-1; clone_size: once; cdr3_aa: CASSEWPVHYEQYF; cdr3_nt: TGCGCCAGCAGTGAGTGGCCAGTACACTACGAGCAGTACTTC
j_call: TRBJ2-7; d_call: NA; v_call: TRBV11-2; clone_size: NA; cdr3_aa: CASGPYEQYF; cdr3_nt: TGTGCCAGCGGCCCCTACGAGCAGTACTTC
j_call: TRBJ1-4; d_call: NA; v_call: TRBV7-9; clone_size: NA; cdr3_aa: CASSFRLEEKLFF; cdr3_nt: TGTGCCAGCAGCTTCAGACTTGAGGAAAAACTGTTTTTT
j_call: TRBJ1-3; d_call: TRBD1; v_call: TRBV6-6; clone_size: NA; cdr3_aa: CASSRTGNTIYF; cdr3_nt: TGTGCCAGCAGCCGGACAGGGAACACCATATATTTT
j_call: TRBJ2-2; d_call: NA; v_call: TRBV24-1; clone_size: NA; cdr3_aa: CATSRQPRGGGELFF; cdr3_nt: TGTGCCACCAGTAGACAGCCCCGAGGGGGCGGGGAGCTGTTTTTT
j_call: TRBJ1-6; d_call: TRBD1; v_call: TRBV15; clone_size: NA; cdr3_aa: CATSREGGNRGNSPLHF; cdr3_nt: TGTGCCACCAGCAGAGAGGGCGGCAACAGGGGCAATTCACCCCTCCACTTT
j_call: TRBJ1-3; d_call: TRBD1; v_call: TRBV2; clone_size: NA; cdr3_aa: CASIPGQGAGNTIYF; cdr3_nt: TGTGCCAGCATTCCGGGACAGGGGGCAGGAAACACCATATATTTT
j_call: TRBJ1-1; d_call: TRBD1; v_call: TRBV7-9; clone_size: NA; cdr3_aa: CASSLSGQGTEAFF; cdr3_nt: TGTGCCAGCAGCTTATCGGGACAGGGCACTGAAGCTTTCTTT
j_call: TRBJ1-1; d_call: TRBD1; v_call: TRBV5-4; clone_size: few; cdr3_aa: CASSFRDRGNTEAFF; cdr3_nt: TGTGCCAGCAGCTTTAGGGACAGGGGGAACACTGAAGCTTTCTTT
j_call: TRBJ1-2; d_call: NA; v_call: TRBV7-3; clone_size: NA; cdr3_aa: CASSHSDTANYGYTF; cdr3_nt: TGTGCCAGCAGCCATTCGGACACTGCTAACTATGGCTACACCTTC
j_call: TRBJ2-7; d_call: TRBD1; v_call: TRBV5-1; clone_size: NA; cdr3_aa: CASSMTGGHEQYF; cdr3_nt: TGCGCCAGCAGCATGACAGGGGGGCACGAGCAGTACTTC
j_call: TRBJ1-5; d_call: NA; v_call: TRBV6-5; clone_size: NA; cdr3_aa: CATLVQGIGQPQHF; cdr3_nt: TGTGCCACCCTCGTCCAGGGGATAGGGCAGCCCCAGCATTTT
j_call: TRBJ1-6; d_call: NA; v_call: TRBV7-9; clone_size: few; cdr3_aa: CASSYPTGFDSPLHF; cdr3_nt: TGTGCCAGCAGCTATCCCACAGGATTTGATTCACCCCTCCACTTT
j_call: TRBJ2-2; d_call: TRBD1; v_call: TRBV11-2; clone_size: NA; cdr3_aa: CASSRTGGRLGTGELFF; cdr3_nt: TGTGCCAGCAGCCGGACAGGGGGCAGGTTAGGCACCGGGGAGCTGTTTTTT
j_call: TRBJ2-7; d_call: TRBD1; v_call: TRBV18; clone_size: once; cdr3_aa: CASSQRGRDRGPEQYF; cdr3_nt: TGTGCCAGCTCTCAACGGGGCCGGGACAGGGGCCCCGAGCAGTACTTC
j_call: TRBJ1-3; d_call: NA; v_call: TRBV4-2; clone_size: few; cdr3_aa: CASSQDGTAGNTIYF; cdr3_nt: TGTGCCAGCAGCCAAGATGGCACAGCCGGAAACACCATATATTTT
j_call: TRBJ1-6; d_call: TRBD1; v_call: TRBV7-6; clone_size: NA; cdr3_aa: CASSLAGGSYNSPLHF; cdr3_nt: TGTGCCAGCAGCTTAGCAGGGGGCTCGTATAATTCACCCCTCCACTTT
j_call: TRBJ2-1; d_call: NA; v_call: TRBV10-3; clone_size: few; cdr3_aa: CAISESKLGNNEQFF; cdr3_nt: TGTGCCATCAGTGAGTCGAAACTAGGGAACAATGAGCAGTTCTTC
j_call: TRBJ1-4; d_call: TRBD1; v_call: TRBV6-5; clone_size: NA; cdr3_aa: CASSRGLGEKLFF; cdr3_nt: TGTGCCAGCAGCAGGGGGCTTGGTGAAAAACTGTTTTTT
j_call: TRBJ1-6; d_call: TRBD1; v_call: TRBV7-6; clone_size: NA; cdr3_aa: CASSWTGGAWNSPLHF; cdr3_nt: TGTGCCAGCAGCTGGACAGGGGGCGCTTGGAATTCACCCCTCCACTTT
j_call: TRBJ1-1; d_call: NA; v_call: TRBV18; clone_size: NA; cdr3_aa: CASSPDKDTEAFF; cdr3_nt: TGTGCCAGCTCGCCCGACAAGGACACTGAAGCTTTCTTT
j_call: TRBJ2-1; d_call: NA; v_call: TRBV5-1; clone_size: NA; cdr3_aa: CASSLDQGYNEQFF; cdr3_nt: TGCGCCAGCAGCTTGGATCAGGGGTACAATGAGCAGTTCTTC
j_call: TRBJ1-3; d_call: NA; v_call: TRBV9; clone_size: NA; cdr3_aa: CASSVRQGSGNTIYF; cdr3_nt: TGTGCCAGCAGCGTCAGGCAGGGATCTGGAAACACCATATATTTT
j_call: TRBJ1-3; d_call: NA; v_call: TRBV29-1; clone_size: NA; cdr3_aa: CSVAMSSGNTIYF; cdr3_nt: TGCAGCGTTGCGATGAGCTCTGGAAACACCATATATTTT
j_call: TRBJ2-1; d_call: TRBD1; v_call: TRBV7-3; clone_size: few; cdr3_aa: CASSRDSYIQFF; cdr3_nt: TGTGCCAGCAGTCGGGACAGCTATATTCAGTTCTTC
j_call: TRBJ1-3; d_call: NA; v_call: TRBV29-1; clone_size: NA; cdr3_aa: CSVVPNGDSGNTIYF; cdr3_nt: TGCAGCGTTGTCCCGAACGGGGACTCTGGAAACACCATATATTTT
j_call: TRBJ2-7; d_call: TRBD1; v_call: TRBV6-5; clone_size: NA; cdr3_aa: CASRAQGAPPYEQYF; cdr3_nt: TGTGCCAGCAGAGCACAGGGGGCGCCTCCCTACGAGCAGTACTTC
j_call: TRBJ2-1; d_call: NA; v_call: TRBV7-8; clone_size: NA; cdr3_aa: CASSLYSNEQFF; cdr3_nt: TGTGCCAGCAGCTTATATAGCAATGAGCAGTTCTTC
j_call: TRBJ1-2; d_call: NA; v_call: TRBV6-2/TRBV6-3; clone_size: once; cdr3_aa: CASSLGTSNGYTF; cdr3_nt: TGTGCCAGCAGTCTCGGGACAAGCAATGGCTACACCTTC
j_call: TRBJ2-1; d_call: NA; v_call: TRBV7-9; clone_size: NA; cdr3_aa: CASSLARFFGQGEEQFF; cdr3_nt: TGTGCCAGCAGCTTAGCGCGATTTTTCGGGCAGGGCGAGGAGCAGTTCTTC
j_call: TRBJ1-1; d_call: NA; v_call: TRBV14; clone_size: NA; cdr3_aa: CASSLRGPSSTEAFF; cdr3_nt: TGTGCCAGCAGCCTCAGGGGTCCCTCGAGCACTGAAGCTTTCTTT
j_call: TRBJ2-1; d_call: NA; v_call: TRBV24-1; clone_size: NA; cdr3_aa: CATGEGAVAYNEQFF; cdr3_nt: TGTGCCACCGGAGAAGGAGCGGTGGCCTACAATGAGCAGTTCTTC
j_call: TRBJ1-4; d_call: NA; v_call: TRBV6-6; clone_size: NA; cdr3_aa: CASSDGRGSNEKLFF; cdr3_nt: TGTGCCAGCAGCGACGGTAGGGGGTCAAATGAAAAACTGTTTTTT